This T cell receptor (beta chain) was obtained from a study of cytomegalovirus exposure and HLA in healthy donors. The ends lost 6 bases at V and 3 bases at J; junction bases unmatched: 8. Germline-derived CDR1 and CDR2 are SQVTM and ANQGSEA. CDR3 length: 14 amino acids. It was with 60 Vbeta and 13 Jbeta primers that the PCR ran. The table came from immunoSEQ multiplex PCR; TCRdb's copy has only in-frame clones and leaves some out. The table records some 150,000 clones, about four fifths of them present only once. The sample was PBMCs. The TCR comes from a man aged 18 to 30 in good health and CMV-seronegative. The V gene is TRBV29-1, the J gene TRBJ1-5; 7 bases match TRBD1. CDR3 sequence: CSVATGSDNQPQHF. Written as DNA, the CDR3 is TGCAGCGTAGCGACAGGGTCCGACAATCAGCCCCAGCATTTT.